The T cell receptor beta chain described here comes from a study of shared clonotypes between healthy human individuals (dated by TCRdb to the early 2020s). About the full investigation: A few men and two women, aged 18 to 49 years, made up the cohort. Libraries were prepared and TCR repertoires were sequenced by different laboratories using diverse techniques, in order to increase sequencing depth and limit assay-specific biases. Each donor's leukapheresis produced roughly between roughly 0.85 and 9.5 billion PBMCs. For each donor, CD4 naive and CD4 memory were each given three plates, CD8 naive was given two plates, and CD8 memory was given one plate. The study deeply sequenced blood TCR repertoires of about 5 healthy adults to estimate repertoire size and the extent of clonotype sharing between individuals.

The donors were healthy, HIV-negative adults with no recently reported acute infections or vaccinations. Only Caucasian adults living in Nashville, Tennessee, USA were represented among the donors. CD4+ T cells were enriched by magnetic negative selection; naive cells were then positively selected on CD45RA, and the negative fraction formed the memory subset. Blood was collected by leukapheresis, and PBMCs were isolated by Ficoll-Histopaque density gradient centrifugation and then cryopreserved in liquid nitrogen vapor phase. Purity and quantity of every magnetically sorted T cell population were checked by analytical flow cytometry. Each sorted fraction had its genomic DNA isolated and then quantified by UV absorbance on a Nanodrop 2000c. The paper as a whole reports these results and caveats: Sharing across several donors was observed for around 5% of naive CD4, 3.5% of naive CD8, 2.3% of memory CD4, and roughly 0.4% of memory CD8 clonotypes. Because the study included a small number of donors, the genetic and exposure-history diversity represented was limited. Pairwise subsampling led to the expectation that sequencing depth would affect the degree of clonotype sharing among donors. Sampling was restricted to blood, and TCR repertoires in tissue are likely to differ from TCR repertoires in blood. Compared with non-shared clonotypes, the clonotypes found in all four sorted-subset donors had higher generation probabilities. Naive subsets generally had larger estimated clonotype richness than memory subsets did. Rarefaction of sorted-subset datasets indicated incomplete sequencing despite the large sequencing depth.

TCR CDR3 regions were amplified from genomic DNA by multiplex PCR using the deep immunoSEQ assay. Extracted genomic DNA from each cell subset was distributed evenly across all wells of several immunoSEQ 96-well plates, and each plate was treated as a replicate. For sorted subsets, each replicate PCR was loaded with approximately 190 ng genomic DNA, equivalent to about 30,000 T cell genomes. The purified libraries were quantified using a Qubit 3.0 fluorometer, sized with a Bioanalyzer 2100, and then quantified again using the KAPA Library Quantification kit. Every immunoSEQ 96-well plate was sequenced on a separate single-read 150-cycle Illumina NextSeq 550 flow cell. The original methods were these. Because the immunoSEQ output included only junctional sequences and no quality scores, the filtering could not be the same as the filtering used for full-length reads. Sequences were annotated with PyIR, a Python wrapper for IgBLAST v1.9, and V/J genes and CDR3 were assigned using IMGT germline references. Any read was removed if the V/J assignment was weak (E-value above 1e-6), the CDR3 was missing, or the read contained stop codons, out-of-frame junctions, or ambiguous translated residues. V3J clonotypes were defined as sequences sharing the same inferred V gene, J gene, and CDR3 amino acid sequence. The percentage overlap between two repertoires was calculated by dividing the number of shared unique clonotypes by the size of the smaller repertoire. RTK rarefaction, the Chao1 estimator, and Recon v2.1 estimates of unobserved clonotypes were used to assess repertoire richness. Generation probabilities for all TCRbeta clonotypes obtained by the gDNA method from four donors were computed using OLGA. The source is immuneACCESS, and TCRdb retained only in-frame sequences with V and J called. Part of the clones is not carried over; for the studies checked, unresolved V genes explain less than half of this, and the remainder is unexplained. The V and J calls and clone size come from that table; D and trimming were worked out from the DNA. The sample profile shows about 2,500,000 clones; around nine tenths of them were found once. The ten top clones hold more than 0.12% of the sample.

For CDR1 and CDR2, the germline V gene (reference sequence) lists LNHDA and SQIVND. The cysteine opens and the phenylalanine closes a CDR3 of 12 amino acids. Just the 36-base CDR3 DNA is kept, in frame starting at base 1. V drops 9 bases and J drops 7 bases, leaving 12 bases in between. Regarding this clone: The antigen this receptor binds is unknown. One base away there is no much larger clone; base qualities are not given.

The sequencing sample was made of naive CD4+ T cells sorted from blood. This specimen's cell subset or site label, interpreted: CD45RA+ positively selected. The chain joins TRBV19 to TRBJ2-2, with the identity of the D gene unclear. The origin of this receptor is a man aged 18 to 35 in good health. The CDR3 amino acid sequence is: CARRLGFGELFF. The DNA sequence is TGTGCCAGGCGGCTTGGTTTCGGGGAGCTGTTTTTT.